This T cell receptor beta chain was sequenced for a study of blood T cell repertoires in COVID-19. Turning to the study itself: Nucleic acid was either cDNA or gDNA, and it came from T cells, B-cell-depleted T cells, or PBMCs.

In the authors' methods: Estimated nucleated cell counts came from reference gene primer amplification. TCRdb's copy holds only in-frame clones and misses some; the assay was immunoSEQ multiplex PCR. D and trimming come from the DNA, and the V and J calls and clone size come from that table. The sample lists over 150,000 clones; around 80% were seen once. The sample holds a few counts of this clone. Germline V CDR1 and CDR2: KGHDR, SFDVKD. Unmatched junction bases numbered 13, after V lost 5 bases and J lost 2 bases. The CDR3 is 19 residues long. This TCR came from a woman in her sixties or seventies with acute or convalescent COVID-19. The sequenced material came from peripheral blood. V is TRBV24-1 and J is TRBJ2-3; TRBD1 matches 12 bases. CDR3 residues: CATSASGTGGAEATDTQYF. Here the CDR3 DNA reads TGTGCCACCAGTGCTTCGGGGACAGGGGGCGCCGAGGCCACAGATACGCAGTATTTT.